The rows below give T cell receptor beta chains drawn from one sample of a study of blood T cell repertoires in COVID-19. The table came from immunoSEQ multiplex PCR; TCRdb's copy has only in-frame clones and leaves some out. The sample lists some 90,000 clones; less than 90% were seen once. Input material: peripheral blood. The origin of the receptors is a woman of 80 years or more with acute or convalescent COVID-19. Both conserved end residues are trimmed from each CDR3. The order of the fields is V gene, clone size, J gene, CDR3 protein. Not every row has a clone size; where given, it reads once, few, many or a size class.

>TRBV5-4|once|TRBJ1-1
ASSPGQTNTEAF
>TRBV6-1|few|TRBJ1-5
ASSENRGLNQPQH
>TRBV6-6|-|TRBJ2-5
ATTLSGGRETQY
>TRBV2|-|TRBJ2-3
ASDRGGDTQY
>TRBV2|once|TRBJ1-6
ASRQTYNSPLH
>TRBV2|-|TRBJ1-1
ASSEGQGKGTEAF
>TRBV5-1|-|TRBJ2-3
ASSLEGRAGLDTQY
>TRBV20-1|-|TRBJ1-5
SASELRDRGNQPQH
>TRBV29-1|few|TRBJ1-2
SVDTLQGANGYT
>TRBV2|-|TRBJ1-6
ASSAAPGRTRSPLH
>TRBV11-3|-|TRBJ2-3
ASSLYSSSSTDTQY
>TRBV5-1|-|TRBJ1-6
ASSWTGEPSPLH
>TRBV6-5|few|TRBJ1-4
ASSFFVGEKLF
>TRBV5-1|-|TRBJ2-1
ASSLAGRGYNEQF
>TRBV4-1|-|TRBJ1-3
ASSLGTQGNTIY
>TRBV2|-|TRBJ2-7
ASSEREVVAYEQY
>TRBV19|-|TRBJ1-2
ATRGNTVGYT
>TRBV28|-|TRBJ2-3
ASNIRLAPTDTQY
>TRBV5-6|-|TRBJ2-7
ASSRNSYEQY
>TRBV7-8|once|TRBJ2-7
ASSLTASYSYEQY
>TRBV28|-|TRBJ2-2
ASSFLWDRGSGELF
>TRBV7-2|-|TRBJ1-5
ASSLVGGNSNQPQH
>TRBV7-2|-|TRBJ2-5
ASSLNPIPETQY
>TRBV2|-|TRBJ2-2
ASTSTGTGELF
>TRBV6-1|-|TRBJ2-1
ASSEGPRKRGNNEQF
>TRBV5-6|-|TRBJ2-7
ASSSGTGGSHEQY
>TRBV19|once|TRBJ1-2
ASSTPRAGVYGYT
>TRBV5-1|-|TRBJ1-1
ASSVGTGIMNTEAF
>TRBV11-1|-|TRBJ1-2
ASSSQISGQVNT
>TRBV21-1|-|TRBJ1-2
ASHTSPRANYGYT
>TRBV23-1|-|TRBJ1-2
ASSQPDRDNYGYT
>TRBV5-4|-|TRBJ1-2
ASSLGGSYGYT
>TRBV7-9|-|TRBJ1-6
ASSLGAGRPGSLH
>TRBV3-1/TRBV3-2|-|TRBJ1-2
ASSQAWGLGVYT
>TRBV2|-|TRBJ1-4
ASLGRTGHEKLF
>TRBV19|-|TRBJ1-1
ASRQLMNTEAF
>TRBV16|-|TRBJ1-4
ASSPTVTEKLF
>TRBV7-3|-|TRBJ1-6
ASSLGGSGSPLH
>TRBV19|-|TRBJ2-1
ASRGLDLFHNEQF
>TRBV7-9|once|TRBJ1-1
ASSPNVQGEAF
>TRBV6-4|once|TRBJ2-7
AGGGDEEQY
>TRBV5-6|-|TRBJ2-7
ASSIPPGQYSYEQY